Below, one TCR beta chain is given with its context. PCR involved 60 Vbeta and 13 Jbeta primers. Assay used: immunoSEQ multiplex PCR; TCRdb lists only in-frame clones, some missing. Of about 130,000 clones listed, 60% to 75% were seen once; the top ten hold 1.5% to 2%. The sample is drawn from a study of cytomegalovirus exposure and HLA in healthy donors. The CDR3 totals 19 residues. CDR1 and CDR2 from the germline V gene are MGHRA and YSYEKL. V dropped 3 bases and J dropped 1; count of bases not matched to a gene: 14. The receptor was derived from a human donor in good health. Material for sequencing was PBMCs. This chain links TRBV4-1 with TRBJ2-2, with 7 positions matching TRBD2. CDR3 coding DNA: TGCGCCAGCAGCCAGGCTCTCCATGGACTAGATAGGAACACCGGGGAGCTGTTTTTT. It translates to CASSQALHGLDRNTGELFF.